Presented here are 8 T cell receptor beta chains from one specimen sequenced in a study of T cell responses to AZD1222 COVID-19 vaccine. Libraries were prepared by immunoSEQ multiplex PCR; TCRdb keeps only in-frame clonotypes and omits some of them. In the table there are just under 80,000 clones, around 90% of which are singletons. The sample in question was peripheral blood, obtained 28 days after the second AZD1222 dose. The receptors here all came from an adult who received the AZD1222 COVID-19 vaccine.

This clone came up once. The chain joins TRBV4-1 to TRBJ1-2, with a tentative D call TRBD1 (5 bases). CDR1 and CDR2 from the germline V gene are MGHRA and YSYEKL. This CDR3 has 14 residues. V was pared by 0 bases and J by 6 bases, with 11 bases between. CDR3 nucleotides: TGCGCCAGCAGCCAAGAGAACGGGGCGGATGGCTACACCTTC. Protein product: CASSQENGADGYTF.

The gene calls are TRBV7-2 and TRBJ2-5; maybe TRBD1 (6 bases). In germline, CDR1 is SGHTA, CDR2 FQGNSA. V was shortened by 1 base and J by 3 bases, with 12 bases between the two germline ends. This CDR3 has 15 amino acids. DNA for the CDR3: TGTGCCAGCAGCTTAGATAACAGGGAAAAAGAGACCCAGTACTTC. It codes for CASSLDNREKETQYF. Drawing the rest from reference TRBV7-2 and TRBJ2-5, the complete variable domain is GAGVSQSPSNKVTEKGKDVELRCDPISGHTALYWYRQSLGQGLEFLIYFQGNSAPDKSGLPSDRFSAERTGGSVSTLTIQRTQQEDSAVYLCASSLDNREKETQYFGPGTRLLVL.

The chain joins TRBV27 to TRBJ2-5; 9 bases are a match to TRBD1. V lost 5 bases and J lost 5; bases outside the gene matches: 9. The CDR3 consists of 15 residues. Germline values: CDR1 MNHEY, CDR2 SMNVEV (reference sequence). The CDR3 DNA is TGTGCCAGCAGTCAGATGGACAGGGGAGGCGAGACCCAGTACTTC. It translates to CASSQMDRGGETQYF.

The chain combines TRBV19 with TRBJ2-1, with D maybe TRBD2 (5 bases). Germline assignment: CDR1 LNHDA and CDR2 SQIVND (reference sequence). The CDR3 has 14 residues. Trimming removed 4 bases from V and 4 bases from J, with 11 bases in between. The CDR3 DNA reads as TGTGCCAGTAGTACTGCGGACTCATACAATGAGCAGTTCTTC. It is translated as CASSTADSYNEQFF.

The chain joins TRBV7-2 to TRBJ1-5; D unclear. Germline V CDR1 and CDR2: SGHTA, FQGNSA. The CDR3 runs to 14 residues. Trimming left V 5 bases short and J 4 bases short, with 12 bases between. For the CDR3, the DNA is TGTGCCAGCAGCCGGCCGGGCCGGAATCAGCCCCAGCATTTT. Amino acid sequence: CASSRPGRNQPQHF.

The genes are TRBV5-1 and TRBJ2-3; D possibly matches TRBD1 or TRBD2 (6 bases each). V was clipped by 4 bases and J by 0 bases, with 15 bases between them. CDR1 and CDR2 from the germline V gene are SGHRS and YFSETQ. This CDR3 has 16 amino acids. DNA of the CDR3: TGCGCCAGCAGCCGAACTAGGGGGACTAGCACAGATACGCAGTATTTT. Translated: CASSRTRGTSTDTQYF.

This chain joins TRBV20-1 and TRBJ1-1; no reliable D call. The V gene's germline CDR1 is DFQATT and CDR2 SNEGSKA (reference sequence). V lost 0 bases, J lost 6 bases, and 5 bases lay in between. CDR3 length: 11 residues. The CDR3: CSARDQPEAFF. The DNA for the CDR3 is TGCAGTGCTAGAGATCAACCTGAAGCTTTCTTT.

This chain joins TRBV12-3 or TRBV12-4 and TRBJ1-4; D is unresolved. V was clipped by 6 bases and J by 8 bases, with 10 bases between them. The CDR3 is 12 residues long. CDR3 sequence (DNA): TGTGCCAGCAGCCGGAACGGCGAAAAACTGTTTTTT. Translation: CASSRNGEKLFF.